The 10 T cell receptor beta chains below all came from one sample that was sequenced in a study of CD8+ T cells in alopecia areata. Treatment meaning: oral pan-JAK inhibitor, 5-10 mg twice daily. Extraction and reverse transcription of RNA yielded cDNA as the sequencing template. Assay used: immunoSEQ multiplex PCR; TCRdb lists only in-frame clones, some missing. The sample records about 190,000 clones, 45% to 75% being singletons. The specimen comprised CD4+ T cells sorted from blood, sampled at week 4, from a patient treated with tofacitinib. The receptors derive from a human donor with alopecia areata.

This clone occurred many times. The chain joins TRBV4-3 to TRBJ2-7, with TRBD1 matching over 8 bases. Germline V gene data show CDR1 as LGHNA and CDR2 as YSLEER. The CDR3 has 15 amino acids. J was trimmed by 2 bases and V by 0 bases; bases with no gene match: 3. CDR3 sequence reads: CASSQDHRGAYEQYF. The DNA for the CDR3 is TGCGCCAGCAGCCAAGATCACAGGGGGGCCTACGAGCAGTACTTC.

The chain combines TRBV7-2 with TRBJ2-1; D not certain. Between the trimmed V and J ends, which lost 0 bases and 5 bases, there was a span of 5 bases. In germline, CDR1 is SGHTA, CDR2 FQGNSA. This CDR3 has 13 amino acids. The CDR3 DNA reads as TGTGCCAGCAGCTTAGCGCGTAACAATGAGCAGTTCTTC. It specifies CASSLARNNEQFF.

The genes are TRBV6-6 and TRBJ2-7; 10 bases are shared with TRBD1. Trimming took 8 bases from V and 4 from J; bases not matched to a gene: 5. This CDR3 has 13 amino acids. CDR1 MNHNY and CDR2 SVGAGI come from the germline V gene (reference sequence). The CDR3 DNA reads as TGTGCCAGCCTTAGGGACAGGGGTTACGAGCAGTACTTC. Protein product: CASLRDRGYEQYF.

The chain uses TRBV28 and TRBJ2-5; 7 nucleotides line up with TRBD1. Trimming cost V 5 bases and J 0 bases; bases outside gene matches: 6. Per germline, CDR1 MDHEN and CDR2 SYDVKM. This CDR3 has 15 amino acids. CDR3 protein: CASSPGTAYQETQYF. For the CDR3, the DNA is TGTGCCAGCAGTCCCGGGACAGCATACCAAGAGACCCAGTACTTC. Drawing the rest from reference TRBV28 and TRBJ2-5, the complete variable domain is DVKVTQSSRYLVKRTGEKVFLECVQDMDHENMFWYRQDPGLGLRLIYFSYDVKMKEKGDIPEGYSVSREKKERFSLILESASTNQTSMYLCASSPGTAYQETQYFGPGTRLLVL.

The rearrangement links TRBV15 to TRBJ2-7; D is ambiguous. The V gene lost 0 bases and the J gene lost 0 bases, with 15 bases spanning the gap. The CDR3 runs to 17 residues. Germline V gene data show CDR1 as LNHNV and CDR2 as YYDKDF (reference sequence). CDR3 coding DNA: TGTGCCACCAGCAGAGATGGTAGTTTAACATTCTCCTACGAGCAGTACTTC. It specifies CATSRDGSLTFSYEQYF.

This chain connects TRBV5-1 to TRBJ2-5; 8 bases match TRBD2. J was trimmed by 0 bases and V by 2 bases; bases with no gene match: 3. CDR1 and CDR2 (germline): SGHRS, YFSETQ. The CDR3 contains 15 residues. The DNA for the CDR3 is TGCGCCAGCAGCTTCCCTAGCGGGTACCAAGAGACCCAGTACTTC. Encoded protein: CASSFPSGYQETQYF.

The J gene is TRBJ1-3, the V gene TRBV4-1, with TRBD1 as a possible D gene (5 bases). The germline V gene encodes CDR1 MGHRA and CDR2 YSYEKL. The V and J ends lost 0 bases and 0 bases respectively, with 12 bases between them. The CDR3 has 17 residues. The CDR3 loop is CASSQDPGRISGNTIYF. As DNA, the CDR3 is TGCGCCAGCAGCCAAGACCCGGGACGAATCTCTGGAAACACCATATATTTT.

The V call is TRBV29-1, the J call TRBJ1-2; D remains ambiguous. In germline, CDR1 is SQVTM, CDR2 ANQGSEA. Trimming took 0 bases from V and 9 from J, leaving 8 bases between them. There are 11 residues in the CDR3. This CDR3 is CSVEDAVSYTF. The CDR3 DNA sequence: TGCAGCGTTGAAGATGCGGTGAGCTACACCTTC.

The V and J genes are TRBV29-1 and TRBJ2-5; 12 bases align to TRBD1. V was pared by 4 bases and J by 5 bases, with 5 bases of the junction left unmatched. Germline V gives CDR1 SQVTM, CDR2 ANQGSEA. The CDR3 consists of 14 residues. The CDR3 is CSVAGQGAGETQYF. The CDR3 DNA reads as TGCAGCGTTGCGGGACAGGGGGCCGGTGAGACCCAGTACTTC.

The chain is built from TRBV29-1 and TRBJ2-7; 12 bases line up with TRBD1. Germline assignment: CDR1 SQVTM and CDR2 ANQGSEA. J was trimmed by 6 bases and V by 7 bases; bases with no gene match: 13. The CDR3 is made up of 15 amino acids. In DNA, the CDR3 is TGCAGCGCAAATAAAGCGGGACAGGGGGCGTCCGAGCAGTACTTC. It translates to CSANKAGQGASEQYF.